This T cell receptor beta chain was retrieved from a study of T cells in Graves' hyperthyroidism and ophthalmopathy. Study-wide points: Stable hyperthyroidism and ophthalmopathy were separated using 13 V-J signatures. Blood also showed most of the thyroid clonotypes that were expanded above 0.001.

RNA transcripts were the template for amplifying TCR beta CDR3 regions. First-round RT-PCR targeting the TCR CDR3 was performed with the HTBI primer set. TCRdb reprocessed the multiplex PCR reads via MiXCR and lists one record per CDR3 protein. Of 500,000 to 550,000 distinct CDR3 sequences in the sample, 20% were seen once. This clonotype showed up many times. Its antigen is not known. The CDR3 length is 14 residues. Germline-derived CDR1 and CDR2 are SNHLY and FYNNEI. V gave up 6 bases and J gave up 4 bases; unmatched junction bases: 8. V is TRBV2 and J is TRBJ1-2, with 7 bases identical to TRBD1. This sequence originates from a man aged 35 to 55 with Graves' ophthalmopathy. Sequences were obtained from blood. The CDR3 sequence: CASRDSGQIYGYTF. As DNA, the CDR3 is TGTGCCAGCAGGGACTCGGGACAGATCTATGGCTACACCTTC. The full variable domain, completed using reference TRBV2 and TRBJ1-2, is EPEVTQTPSHQVTQMGQEVILRCVPISNHLYFYWYRQILGQKVEFLVSFYNNEISEKSEIFDDQFSVERPDGSNFTLKIRSTKLEDSAMYFCASRDSGQIYGYTFGSGTRLTVV.